Listed below are T cell receptor beta chains from one sample, sequenced in a study of shared clonotypes between healthy human individuals. The repertoire was sequenced with immunoSEQ multiplex PCR; TCRdb's copy has only in-frame clones and lacks some. In the table there are approximately 1,500,000 clones, nearly 99% of which are singletons. Sequencing was performed on naive CD4+ T cells sorted from blood. The receptors originated from a man aged 25-40 years in good health. Each CDR3 is given with its conserved first and last residue. D genes are given only for firm matches. Clone size appears in some rows only: once, few, many, or a class for an expanded clone.

v_call: TRBV9
d_call: NA
cdr3_length: 14
j_call: TRBJ2-1
clone_size: NA
cdr3_aa: CASSTTGIYNEQFF
cdr3_nt: TGTGCCAGCAGCACAACCGGGATATATAATGAGCAGTTCTTC

v_call: TRBV18
d_call: TRBD2
cdr3_length: 16
j_call: TRBJ2-1
clone_size: NA
cdr3_aa: CASSQGGLASYNEQFF
cdr3_nt: TGTGCCAGCTCCCAAGGGGGACTAGCATCCTACAATGAGCAGTTCTTC

v_call: TRBV10-3
d_call: NA
cdr3_length: 12
j_call: TRBJ2-7
clone_size: NA
cdr3_aa: CATRDNDYEQYF
cdr3_nt: TGTGCCACCAGGGACAACGACTACGAGCAGTACTTC

v_call: TRBV4-1
d_call: NA
cdr3_length: 16
j_call: TRBJ2-1
clone_size: NA
cdr3_aa: CASSQVFLVSYNEQFF
cdr3_nt: TGCGCCAGCAGCCAAGTTTTCCTAGTCTCCTACAATGAGCAGTTCTTC

v_call: TRBV28
d_call: TRBD1
cdr3_length: 15
j_call: TRBJ2-7
clone_size: NA
cdr3_aa: CASSLTAQGFYEQYF
cdr3_nt: TGTGCCAGCAGTCTCACCGCACAGGGGTTCTACGAGCAGTACTTC

v_call: TRBV30
d_call: NA
cdr3_length: 13
j_call: TRBJ2-1
clone_size: NA
cdr3_aa: CAWRGNPHNEQFF
cdr3_nt: TGTGCCTGGAGGGGAAATCCCCACAATGAGCAGTTCTTC

v_call: TRBV9
d_call: NA
cdr3_length: 15
j_call: TRBJ2-6
clone_size: once
cdr3_aa: CASSVGYSGANVLTF
cdr3_nt: TGTGCCAGCAGCGTAGGGTACTCTGGGGCCAACGTCCTGACTTTC

v_call: TRBV21-1
d_call: NA
cdr3_length: 16
j_call: TRBJ2-6
clone_size: NA
cdr3_aa: CASSTIPYSGANVLTF
cdr3_nt: TGTGCCAGCAGCACCATACCCTACTCTGGGGCCAACGTCCTGACTTTC

v_call: TRBV5-6
d_call: NA
cdr3_length: 15
j_call: TRBJ1-1
clone_size: NA
cdr3_aa: CASRLQSREGTEAFF
cdr3_nt: TGTGCCAGCAGACTACAGTCCAGGGAAGGGACTGAAGCTTTCTTT

v_call: TRBV5-4
d_call: TRBD2
cdr3_length: 16
j_call: TRBJ2-2
clone_size: NA
cdr3_aa: CASSLGGLAGTGELFF
cdr3_nt: TGTGCCAGCAGCTTGGGGGGACTAGCGGGAACCGGGGAGCTGTTTTTT

v_call: TRBV15
d_call: TRBD1
cdr3_length: 20
j_call: TRBJ1-5
clone_size: once
cdr3_aa: CATSRVGLYGTGKGNQPQHF
cdr3_nt: TGTGCCACCAGCAGAGTGGGATTATATGGGACAGGGAAAGGCAATCAGCCCCAGCATTTT

v_call: TRBV7-2
d_call: NA
cdr3_length: 14
j_call: TRBJ2-5
clone_size: NA
cdr3_aa: CASSLRGATETQYF
cdr3_nt: TGTGCCAGCAGCTTAAGAGGTGCCACCGAGACCCAGTACTTC

v_call: TRBV5-6
d_call: NA
cdr3_length: 14
j_call: TRBJ1-5
clone_size: NA
cdr3_aa: CASSLADRGQPQHF
cdr3_nt: TGTGCCAGCAGCTTGGCCGATCGGGGTCAGCCCCAGCATTTT

v_call: TRBV19
d_call: TRBD1
cdr3_length: 14
j_call: TRBJ2-3
clone_size: NA
cdr3_aa: CASSKGQGADTQYF
cdr3_nt: TGTGCCAGTAGTAAAGGACAGGGTGCAGATACGCAGTATTTT

v_call: TRBV5-1
d_call: NA
cdr3_length: 17
j_call: TRBJ2-7
clone_size: NA
cdr3_aa: CASSLGKTTDKYYEQYF
cdr3_nt: TGCGCCAGCAGCTTGGGTAAGACGACAGATAAGTATTACGAGCAGTACTTC

v_call: TRBV6-1
d_call: NA
cdr3_length: 14
j_call: TRBJ1-5
clone_size: NA
cdr3_aa: CASSELAENQPQHF
cdr3_nt: TGTGCCAGCAGTGAATTAGCGGAGAATCAGCCCCAGCATTTT

v_call: TRBV29-1
d_call: NA
cdr3_length: 12
j_call: TRBJ2-1
clone_size: NA
cdr3_aa: CSVARGNNEQFF
cdr3_nt: TGCAGCGTTGCAAGGGGTAACAATGAGCAGTTCTTC

v_call: TRBV18
d_call: NA
cdr3_length: 14
j_call: TRBJ2-7
clone_size: NA
cdr3_aa: CASSPGDAAREQYF
cdr3_nt: TGTGCCAGCTCACCGGGGGACGCGGCTCGCGAGCAGTACTTC

v_call: TRBV5-1
d_call: TRBD1
cdr3_length: 13
j_call: TRBJ2-7
clone_size: NA
cdr3_aa: CASRPGQGSEQYF
cdr3_nt: TGCGCCAGCAGGCCGGGACAGGGGAGCGAGCAGTACTTC

v_call: TRBV5-1
d_call: NA
cdr3_length: 13
j_call: TRBJ2-2
clone_size: NA
cdr3_aa: CASSSPGAGELFF
cdr3_nt: TGCGCCAGCAGCTCCCCGGGCGCCGGGGAGCTGTTTTTT

v_call: TRBV5-1
d_call: TRBD1
cdr3_length: 17
j_call: TRBJ2-4
clone_size: NA
cdr3_aa: CASSFGTAALAKNIQYF
cdr3_nt: TGCGCCAGCAGCTTCGGGACAGCCGCATTAGCCAAAAACATTCAGTACTTC

v_call: TRBV28
d_call: TRBD2
cdr3_length: 16
j_call: TRBJ2-2
clone_size: NA
cdr3_aa: CASSPTSGLNTGELFF
cdr3_nt: TGTGCCAGCAGTCCTACTAGCGGACTTAACACCGGGGAGCTGTTTTTT

v_call: TRBV5-1
d_call: NA
cdr3_length: 12
j_call: TRBJ2-3
clone_size: NA
cdr3_aa: CASSLSTDTQYF
cdr3_nt: TGCGCCAGCAGCCTCAGCACAGATACGCAGTATTTT

v_call: TRBV4-1
d_call: NA
cdr3_length: 16
j_call: TRBJ2-5
clone_size: NA
cdr3_aa: CASSHLQGPHGETQYF
cdr3_nt: TGCGCCAGCAGCCACCTGCAGGGACCGCACGGAGAGACCCAGTACTTC

v_call: TRBV2
d_call: TRBD1
cdr3_length: 14
j_call: TRBJ2-7
clone_size: NA
cdr3_aa: CASTPGTGIGEQYF
cdr3_nt: TGTGCCAGCACCCCCGGGACAGGGATCGGCGAGCAGTACTTC

v_call: TRBV7-6
d_call: NA
cdr3_length: 14
j_call: TRBJ1-5
clone_size: NA
cdr3_aa: CASSPLVSNQPQHF
cdr3_nt: TGTGCCAGCAGCCCCCTAGTTAGCAATCAGCCCCAGCATTTT

v_call: TRBV5-1
d_call: TRBD1
cdr3_length: 14
j_call: TRBJ2-3
clone_size: NA
cdr3_aa: CASSPDRAADTQYF
cdr3_nt: TGCGCCAGCAGCCCGGACAGGGCGGCAGATACGCAGTATTTT

v_call: TRBV2
d_call: NA
cdr3_length: 13
j_call: TRBJ2-1
clone_size: once
cdr3_aa: CASSEGVYNEQFF
cdr3_nt: TGTGCCAGCAGTGAAGGGGTTTACAATGAGCAGTTCTTC

v_call: TRBV7-9
d_call: NA
cdr3_length: 15
j_call: TRBJ1-5
clone_size: NA
cdr3_aa: CASSLVGTDNQPQHF
cdr3_nt: TGTGCCAGCAGCTTAGTGGGGACGGACAATCAGCCCCAGCATTTT

v_call: TRBV15
d_call: TRBD2
cdr3_length: 17
j_call: TRBJ2-2
clone_size: NA
cdr3_aa: CATSRWRGGADTGELFF
cdr3_nt: TGTGCCACCAGCAGATGGAGGGGAGGGGCCGACACCGGGGAGCTGTTTTTT

v_call: TRBV5-1
d_call: TRBD1
cdr3_length: 15
j_call: TRBJ2-5
clone_size: NA
cdr3_aa: CASSLVRGNQETQYF
cdr3_nt: TGCGCCAGCAGCTTGGTCAGGGGGAACCAAGAGACCCAGTACTTC

v_call: TRBV19
d_call: TRBD2
cdr3_length: 15
j_call: TRBJ2-7
clone_size: NA
cdr3_aa: CASSIRTSGSYEQYF
cdr3_nt: TGTGCCAGTAGTATTAGGACTAGCGGGTCCTACGAGCAGTACTTC

v_call: TRBV28
d_call: NA
cdr3_length: 13
j_call: TRBJ2-1
clone_size: NA
cdr3_aa: CASSLAQGGEQFF
cdr3_nt: TGTGCCAGCAGTCTAGCCCAGGGCGGTGAGCAGTTCTTC

v_call: TRBV11-2
d_call: NA
cdr3_length: 14
j_call: TRBJ2-7
clone_size: NA
cdr3_aa: CASSLAGASYEQYF
cdr3_nt: TGTGCCAGCAGCTTAGCGGGAGCCTCCTACGAGCAGTACTTC

v_call: TRBV10-3
d_call: NA
cdr3_length: 13
j_call: TRBJ2-3
clone_size: NA
cdr3_aa: CAIPGPFTDTQYF
cdr3_nt: TGTGCCATCCCGGGCCCCTTCACAGATACGCAGTATTTT

v_call: TRBV18
d_call: NA
cdr3_length: 16
j_call: TRBJ2-2
clone_size: NA
cdr3_aa: CASSPFGTTNTGELFF
cdr3_nt: TGTGCCAGCTCACCGTTCGGGACCACGAACACCGGGGAGCTGTTTTTT

v_call: TRBV12-2
d_call: NA
cdr3_length: 16
j_call: TRBJ2-1
clone_size: NA
cdr3_aa: CASRMPQGGIYNEQFF
cdr3_nt: TGTGCAAGTCGCATGCCTCAGGGGGGAATCTACAATGAGCAGTTCTTC

v_call: TRBV7-6
d_call: NA
cdr3_length: 13
j_call: TRBJ2-7
clone_size: NA
cdr3_aa: CASSLASGDEQYF
cdr3_nt: TGTGCCAGCAGCTTAGCTAGCGGCGACGAGCAGTACTTC

v_call: TRBV6-1
d_call: TRBD1
cdr3_length: 15
j_call: TRBJ2-7
clone_size: NA
cdr3_aa: CASSASSRTGYEQYF
cdr3_nt: TGTGCCAGCAGTGCATCATCGAGGACAGGCTACGAGCAGTACTTC

v_call: TRBV2
d_call: TRBD2
cdr3_length: 14
j_call: TRBJ2-3
clone_size: once
cdr3_aa: CASGEGLAGGTQYF
cdr3_nt: TGTGCCAGCGGAGAGGGACTAGCGGGAGGAACGCAGTATTTT

v_call: TRBV29-1
d_call: NA
cdr3_length: 12
j_call: TRBJ2-1
clone_size: NA
cdr3_aa: CSVAPSRNEQFF
cdr3_nt: TGCAGCGTCGCCCCTAGCAGGAATGAGCAGTTCTTC

v_call: TRBV15
d_call: NA
cdr3_length: 14
j_call: TRBJ2-7
clone_size: NA
cdr3_aa: CATSRGQTNYEQYF
cdr3_nt: TGTGCCACCAGCAGAGGACAGACCAACTACGAGCAGTACTTC

v_call: TRBV6-1
d_call: NA
cdr3_length: 15
j_call: TRBJ2-7
clone_size: NA
cdr3_aa: CASRGFLHRSYEQYF
cdr3_nt: TGTGCCAGCAGGGGCTTTTTACATCGCTCCTACGAGCAGTACTTC